A single sample gave rise to the 24 T cell receptor beta chains below, sequenced in a study of Tregs in tolerant kidney transplant recipients. Profiled with immunoSEQ multiplex PCR; TCRdb holds only in-frame clones, not every one. The data contain about 240,000 clones, about four fifths of them singletons. The material sequenced was CD4+ T cells from blood. These receptors were taken from a human donor in good health.

This clone has only a few counts. V gene TRBV6-1 combines with J gene TRBJ2-7; 11 bases match TRBD2. The CDR3 contains 14 residues. V shed 8 bases, J shed 0 bases, and the junction held 3 bases outside the gene matches. Germline V lookup: CDR1 MNHNS, CDR2 SASEGT. The DNA for the CDR3 is TGTGCCAGCGAAGGGACTAGCGGCTCCTACGAGCAGTACTTC. Translating gives CASEGTSGSYEQYF.

The table lists this clone with a few counts. The DNA for the CDR3 is TGTGCCAGCAGCTTACTAGCGGGAGGTACCACCGGGGAGCTGTTTTTT. This translates into CASSLLAGGTTGELFF. J is TRBJ2-2 and V is TRBV11-3; 11 bases map to TRBD2. The CDR3 is 16 residues long. The J segment lost 4 bases and the V segment lost 2 bases, leaving 3 bases of the junction unmatched. Germline V lookup: CDR1 SGHNT, CDR2 YENEEA.

This clone showed up just once. The gene calls are TRBV5-8 and TRBJ1-6; D not certain. V dropped 0 bases and J dropped 8 bases, with 6 bases sitting between them. This CDR3 spans 13 amino acids. Germline values: CDR1 SGHTS, CDR2 YDEGEE. CDR3 DNA sequence: TGTGCCAGCAGCTTGGACCTCGATTCACCCCTCCACTTT. Translating it yields CASSLDLDSPLHF.

The J gene is TRBJ1-1, the V gene TRBV19; D remains ambiguous. In germline, CDR1 is LNHDA, CDR2 SQIVND (reference sequence). The CDR3 has 14 amino acids. V lost 4 bases and J 0 bases, leaving 9 bases between the germline ends. The CDR3 is CASSSRQMNTEAFF. CDR3 bases: TGTGCCAGTAGTAGCCGGCAGATGAACACTGAAGCTTTCTTT.

The chain carries TRBV19 and TRBJ1-2; D is ambiguous. The CDR3 extends over 17 amino acids. Trimming took 3 bases from V and 4 from J, leaving 21 bases between them. Looked up from germline, CDR1 is LNHDA and CDR2 is SQIVND (reference sequence). CDR3: CASSIDRVGVGLYGYTF. For the CDR3, the DNA is TGTGCCAGTAGTATTGATCGAGTGGGAGTTGGCCTCTATGGCTACACCTTC.

The chain is built from TRBV19 and TRBJ1-1; TRBD1 aligns across 10 bases. Per germline, CDR1 LNHDA and CDR2 SQIVND (reference sequence). This CDR3 comprises 15 residues. The V and J ends lost 4 bases and 3 bases, in that order; junction bases with no gene match: 5. DNA of the CDR3: TGTGCCAGTAGTAATATGGGACAGGGGCACACTGAAGCTTTCTTT. This encodes CASSNMGQGHTEAFF.

The rearrangement joins TRBV11-3 to TRBJ2-1; TRBD2 matches 9 bases. Losses at the gene ends were 6 bases for V and 6 bases for J; bases not matched to a gene: 9. This CDR3 has 15 residues. From germline, CDR1 is SGHNT and CDR2 YENEEA. Here the CDR3 reads CASSSREGRSNEQFF. In nucleotides, the CDR3 is TGTGCCAGCAGTTCGCGGGAGGGCCGGAGCAATGAGCAGTTCTTC.

J is TRBJ2-3 and V is TRBV19; 9 bases agree with TRBD1. J gave up 7 bases and V 5 bases, and 7 bases lay outside the gene matches. The germline V gene has CDR1 LNHDA and CDR2 SQIVND (reference sequence). The CDR3 runs to 14 residues. CDR3 nucleotides: TGTGCCAGTAGTCTCGGACAGGGGCTGTATACGCAGTATTTT. This sequence encodes CASSLGQGLYTQYF. Full variable domain (missing parts from reference TRBV19 and TRBJ2-3): DGGITQSPKYLFRKEGQNVTLSCEQNLNHDAMYWYRQDPGQGLRLIYYSQIVNDFQKGDIAEGYSVSREKKESFPLTVTSAQKNPTAFYLCASSLGQGLYTQYFGPGTRLTVL.

This rearrangement joins TRBV2 to TRBJ2-2, with 7 bases identical to TRBD1. V gave up 5 bases and J gave up 1 base; unmatched junction bases: 4. The CDR3 consists of 15 residues. Germline values: CDR1 SNHLY, CDR2 FYNNEI. The CDR3 region is CASSLAGGNTGELFF. The CDR3 DNA reads TGTGCCAGCAGTCTCGCAGGGGGGAACACCGGGGAGCTGTTTTTT.

This clone has just one count. The chain uses TRBV19 and TRBJ1-5; D gene unclear. Germline values: CDR1 LNHDA, CDR2 SQIVND (reference sequence). The CDR3 runs to 14 residues. V was pared by 2 bases and J by 5 bases, with 10 bases between. CDR3 nucleotides: TGTGCCAGTAGTATAAGGTCGGGAGATCAGCCCCAGCATTTT. As protein: CASSIRSGDQPQHF.

This clone was detected a few times. The gene calls are TRBV9 and TRBJ1-1, with a possible D match to TRBD1 (6 bases). V lost 5 bases and J 0 bases, leaving 11 bases between the germline ends. Germline CDR1 and CDR2: SGDLS and YYNGEE. The CDR3 contains 14 residues. Written as DNA, the CDR3 is TGTGCCAGCAGTTCCGGGACATTGAACACTGAAGCTTTCTTT. The encoded protein is CASSSGTLNTEAFF.

The chain combines TRBV5-5 with TRBJ2-7, with TRBD1 identical over 8 bases. The trim removed 0 bases at V and 6 bases at J, leaving 5 bases unmatched. CDR1 is SGHKS and CDR2 is YYEKEE in the germline V gene (reference sequence). The CDR3 covers 14 residues. CDR3 bases: TGTGCCAGCAGCTTGGGGACAGGGTTTACCGAGCAGTACTTC. Its translation is CASSLGTGFTEQYF.

The count of this clone is one. V gene TRBV10-3 combines with J gene TRBJ2-3, with 9 bases aligning to TRBD2. Germline V gene sequence: CDR1 ENHRY, CDR2 SYGVKD. The CDR3 is 14 residues long. V was clipped by 6 bases and J by 4 bases; unmatched bases: 5. The CDR3 is CAIRREGRSDTQYF. The CDR3 DNA reads TGTGCCATCAGGCGGGAGGGCCGCTCAGATACGCAGTATTTT.

The gene calls are TRBV11-2 and TRBJ2-1; TRBD2 matches at 12 bases. The CDR3 is 14 amino acids. With V trimmed by 6 bases and J by 7 bases, 4 bases remained unmatched. CDR1 SGHAT and CDR2 FQNNGV come from the germline V gene. The CDR3 region has the DNA TGTGCCAGCAGTCTAGCGGGGGGGTTGAATGAGCAGTTCTTC. Translated: CASSLAGGLNEQFF.

A remark on this clone: Other nucleotide sequences in the sample specify the same CDR3. The chain combines TRBV11-3 with TRBJ2-7; 8 bases map to TRBD2. J lost 7 bases, V lost 1 base, and 0 bases had no gene match. Germline-derived CDR1 and CDR2 are SGHNT and YENEEA. There are 12 residues in the CDR3. CDR3 DNA: TGTGCCAGCAGCTTAGGCGGGAGGGAGCAGTACTTC. It is translated as CASSLGGREQYF.

The gene calls are TRBV7-9 and TRBJ2-5, with D uncertain. The germline gives CDR1 SEHNR, CDR2 FQNEAQ (reference sequence). V was cut by 2 bases and J by 4 bases, with 11 bases left in between. CDR3 size: 14 residues. The CDR3 DNA reads TGTGCCAGCAGCTTAAGGTCAGGAACAGAGACCCAGTACTTC. Translated: CASSLRSGTETQYF.

This chain links TRBV18 with TRBJ1-1; no firm D call. The CDR3 spans 15 residues. Deletions cut 3 bases from V and 0 bases from J, with 11 bases between. Germline V gene lookup returns CDR1 KGHSH and CDR2 LQKENI. CDR3 sequence: CASSPGRVMNTEAFF. In DNA, the CDR3 is TGTGCCAGCTCACCCGGCCGGGTGATGAACACTGAAGCTTTCTTT.

The chain is built from TRBV5-4 and TRBJ1-5, with a possible D match to TRBD1 (5 bases). Germline V gene lookup returns CDR1 SGHNT and CDR2 YYREEE (reference sequence). V shed 4 bases and J shed 6 bases, with 8 bases lying between them. The CDR3 sequence is 12 residues long. CDR3: CASSTQGQPQHF. CDR3 DNA sequence: TGTGCCAGCAGCACCCAGGGTCAGCCCCAGCATTTT. Full variable domain (missing parts from reference TRBV5-4 and TRBJ1-5): ETGVTQSPTHLIKTRGQQVTLRCSSQSGHNTVSWYQQALGQGPQFIFQYYREEENGRGNFPPRFSGLQFPNYSSELNVNALELDDSALYLCASSTQGQPQHFGDGTRLSIL.

V usage is TRBV10-3 and J usage is TRBJ1-5; no reliable D call. The CDR3 covers 14 residues. Germline CDR1 reads ENHRY; CDR2 reads SYGVKD. Deletions cut 2 bases from V and 2 bases from J, with 7 bases between. Here the CDR3 reads CAISEGKGNQPQHF. The DNA of the CDR3 is TGTGCCATCAGTGAGGGGAAAGGCAATCAGCCCCAGCATTTT.

The genes are TRBV5-1 and TRBJ1-6, with 7 bases fitting TRBD1. V shed 0 bases, J shed 9 bases, and the junction held 3 bases outside the gene matches. CDR3 size: 14 residues. CDR1 and CDR2 from the germline V gene are SGHRS and YFSETQ. CDR3: CASSLEGAGSPLHF. The CDR3 DNA reads TGCGCCAGCAGCTTGGAGGGGGCTGGTTCACCCCTCCACTTT.

The gene calls are TRBV6-4 and TRBJ2-1, with TRBD2 matching 14 bases. The germline V gene encodes CDR1 MRHNA and CDR2 SNTAGT. J lost 9 bases, V lost 0 bases, and 16 bases had no gene match. CDR3 length equals 20 residues. CDR3 nucleotide sequence: TGTGCCAGCAGTGACTCCGGTTTAGGACTAGCGGGAGGCGTCAATAGTGAGCAGTTCTTC. This gives the protein CASSDSGLGLAGGVNSEQFF.

This clone was counted many times. This chain joins TRBV7-2 and TRBJ2-7, with 9 bases matching TRBD2. CDR1 SGHTA and CDR2 FQGNSA come from the germline V gene. CDR3 length equals 16 residues. V dropped 7 bases and J dropped 4; count of bases not matched to a gene: 14. The CDR3 DNA sequence: TGTGCCAGCACCCCCGGGGGGCTAGCGGGACTATACGAGCAGTACTTC. It encodes CASTPGGLAGLYEQYF.

The V gene is TRBV12-5, the J gene TRBJ2-1; no firm D call. The CDR3 sequence is 17 residues long. Trimming removed 3 bases from V and 0 bases from J, with 15 bases in between. Germline CDR1 LGHNT, CDR2 FRNRAP. The CDR3 loop reads CASGFLPSLSSYNEQFF. The DNA for the CDR3 is TGTGCTAGTGGTTTCCTCCCGTCATTGAGCTCCTACAATGAGCAGTTCTTC.

This rearrangement joins TRBV6-5 to TRBJ2-1; 9 bases map to TRBD2. Germline CDR1 MNHEY, CDR2 SVGAGI. Trimming removed 0 bases from V and 3 bases from J; junction bases left unmatched: 3. This CDR3 comprises 16 residues. Here the CDR3 reads CASSYSRREGYNEQFF. The CDR3 DNA reads as TGTGCCAGCAGTTACTCGAGGCGGGAGGGCTACAATGAGCAGTTCTTC.